Sequencing of this TCR beta chain was carried out in a study of tumour-infiltrating T cells in Burkitt lymphoma. The V and J ends lost 5 bases and 9 bases respectively, with 9 bases between them. Germline assignment: CDR1 SGHRS and CDR2 YFSETQ. CDR3 length: 10 residues. A few counts support this clone. Its antigen is not identified. Study-wide results and limits: Several public clonotypes were shared across many Burkitt lymphoma patients.

Assay: immunoSEQ multiplex PCR; the TCRdb copy retains only in-frame clones and omits some. The sample has tens of thousands of clones, approximately 31% seen once. The chain recombines TRBV5-1 with TRBJ2-7; no reliable D call. The receptor comes from a human donor with Burkitt lymphoma. Material: tumor tissue. As DNA, the CDR3 is TGCGCCAGCAGGGGTGACCGGCAGTACTTC. This sequence encodes CASRGDRQYF. The full variable domain, its missing parts supplied by reference TRBV5-1 and TRBJ2-7, is KAGVTQTPRYLIKTRGQQVTLSCSPISGHRSVSWYQQTPGQGLQFLFEYFSETQRNKGNFPGRFSGRQFSNSRSEMNVSTLELGDSALYLCASRGDRQYFGPGTRLTVT.